The clone carrying this T cell receptor beta chain was recorded a few times. What it recognizes is unknown. The data derive from a study of CD8 T cells in ankylosing spondylitis. Whole-study findings and limits: Disease-linked clones displayed a CD8+ phenotype and appeared relatively rarely in peripheral blood. Past research had described some motif variants in reactive arthritis synovial fluid and blood.

TCRdb re-called the 5' RACE reads with MiXCR, one entry per CDR3 protein. Found here are about 220,000 distinct CDR3 sequences, 10% to 13% of them singletons; the top ten hold roughly 23%. Losses at the gene ends were 1 base for V and 0 bases for J; bases not matched to a gene: 9. The CDR3 loop spans 17 amino acids. Germline V lookup: CDR1 MGHDK, CDR2 SYGVNS. The V and J genes are TRBV25-1 and TRBJ2-7, with 7 bases aligning to TRBD1. This clonotype was obtained from a male donor with ankylosing spondylitis or in good health (not recorded which). Sequenced sample: blood, either unsorted or a sorted T cell fraction (not recorded which). Written as DNA, the CDR3 is TGTGCCAGCAGTGAATTTTGGGAGACAGGGAACTCCTACGAGCAGTACTTC. It yields the protein CASSEFWETGNSYEQYF.